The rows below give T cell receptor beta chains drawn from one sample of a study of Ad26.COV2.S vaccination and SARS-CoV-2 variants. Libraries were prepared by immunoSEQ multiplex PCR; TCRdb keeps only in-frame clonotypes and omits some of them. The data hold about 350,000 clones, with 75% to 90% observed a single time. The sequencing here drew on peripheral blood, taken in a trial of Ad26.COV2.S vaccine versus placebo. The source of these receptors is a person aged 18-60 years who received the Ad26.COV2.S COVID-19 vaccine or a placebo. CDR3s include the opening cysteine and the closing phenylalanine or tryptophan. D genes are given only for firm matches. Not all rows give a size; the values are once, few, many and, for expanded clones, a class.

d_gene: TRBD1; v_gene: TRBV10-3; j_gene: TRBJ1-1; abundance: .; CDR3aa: CAISADRGPNTEAFF; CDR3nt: TGTGCCATCAGCGCCGACAGGGGGCCGAACACTGAAGCTTTCTTT
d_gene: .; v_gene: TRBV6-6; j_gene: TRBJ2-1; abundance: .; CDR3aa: CASSPPGVGLLNNEQFF; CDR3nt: TGTGCCAGCAGTCCTCCCGGGGTAGGACTTCTAAACAATGAGCAGTTCTTC
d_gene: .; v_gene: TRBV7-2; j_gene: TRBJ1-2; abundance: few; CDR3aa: CASSLGGNYGYTF; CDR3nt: TGTGCCAGCAGCTTAGGAGGGAACTATGGCTACACCTTC
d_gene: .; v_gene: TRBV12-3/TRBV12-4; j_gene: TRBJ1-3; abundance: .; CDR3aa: CASRDSSGNTIYF; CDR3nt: TGTGCCAGCAGGGACAGTTCTGGAAACACCATATATTTT
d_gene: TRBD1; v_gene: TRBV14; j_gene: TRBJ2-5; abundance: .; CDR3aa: CASSQDSVPGGFMETQYF; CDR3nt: TGTGCCAGCAGCCAAGATTCGGTTCCAGGGGGCTTTATGGAGACCCAGTACTTC
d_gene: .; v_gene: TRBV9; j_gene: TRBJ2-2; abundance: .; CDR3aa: CATSRATGELFF; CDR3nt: TGTGCCACCTCTCGGGCCACCGGGGAGCTGTTTTTT
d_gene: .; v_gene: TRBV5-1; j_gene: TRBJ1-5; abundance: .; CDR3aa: CASSRTGARGQPQHF; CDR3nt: TGCGCCAGCAGCAGAACCGGGGCGCGGGGACAGCCCCAGCATTTT
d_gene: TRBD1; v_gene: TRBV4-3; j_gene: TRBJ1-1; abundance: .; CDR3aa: CASSQIRGLDTEAFF; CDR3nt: TGCGCCAGCAGCCAAATTAGGGGGCTGGACACTGAAGCTTTCTTT
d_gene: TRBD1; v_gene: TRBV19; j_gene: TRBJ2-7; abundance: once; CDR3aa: CASSPSGQGDYYEQYF; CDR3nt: TGTGCCAGTAGTCCGTCGGGACAGGGGGATTACTACGAGCAGTACTTC
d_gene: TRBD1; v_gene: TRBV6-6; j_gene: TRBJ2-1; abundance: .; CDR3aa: CASSPWDRGKSYNEQFF; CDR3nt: TGTGCCAGCAGTCCCTGGGACAGGGGGAAATCCTACAATGAGCAGTTCTTC
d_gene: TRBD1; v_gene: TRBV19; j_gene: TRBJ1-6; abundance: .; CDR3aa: CASTRYGQGVEDSPLHF; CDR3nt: TGTGCCAGCACAAGATACGGACAGGGTGTAGAAGATTCACCCCTCCACTTT
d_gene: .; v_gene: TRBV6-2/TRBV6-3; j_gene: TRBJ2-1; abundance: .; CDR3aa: CASSYYPVGRSSYNEQFF; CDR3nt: TGTGCCAGCAGTTACTATCCCGTAGGGCGAAGCTCCTACAATGAGCAGTTCTTC
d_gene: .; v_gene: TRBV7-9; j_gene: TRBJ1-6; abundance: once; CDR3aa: CASSLGGRDNSPLHF; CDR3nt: TGTGCCAGCAGCTTAGGAGGAAGGGATAATTCACCCCTCCACTTT
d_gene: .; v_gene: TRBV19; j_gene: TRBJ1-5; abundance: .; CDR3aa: CASSIRDTNQPQHF; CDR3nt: TGTGCCAGTAGTATCCGGGACACGAATCAGCCCCAGCATTTT
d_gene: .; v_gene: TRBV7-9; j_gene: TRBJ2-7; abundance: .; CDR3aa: CASSLGFGEDYEQYF; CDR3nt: TGTGCCAGCAGCTTAGGATTTGGGGAGGATTACGAGCAGTACTTC
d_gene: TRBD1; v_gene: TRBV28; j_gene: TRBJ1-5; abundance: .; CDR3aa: CASLTGNQPQHF; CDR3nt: TGTGCCAGCTTGACAGGGAATCAGCCCCAGCATTTT
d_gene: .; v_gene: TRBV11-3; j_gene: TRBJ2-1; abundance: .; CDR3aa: CASSLGPQNEQFF; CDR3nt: TGTGCCAGCAGCTTAGGTCCTCAGAATGAGCAGTTCTTC
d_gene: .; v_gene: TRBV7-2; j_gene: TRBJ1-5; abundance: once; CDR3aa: CASSLARTVNQPQHF; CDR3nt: TGTGCCAGCAGCTTAGCGAGGACAGTAAATCAGCCCCAGCATTTT
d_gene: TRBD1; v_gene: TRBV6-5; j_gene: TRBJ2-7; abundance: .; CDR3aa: CASRTGDRQYF; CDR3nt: TGTGCCAGCAGGACAGGGGACCGGCAGTACTTC
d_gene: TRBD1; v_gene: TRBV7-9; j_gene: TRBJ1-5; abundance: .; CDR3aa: CASSLDGTGGNQPQHF; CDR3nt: TGTGCCAGCAGCTTAGATGGAACAGGGGGAAATCAGCCCCAGCATTTT
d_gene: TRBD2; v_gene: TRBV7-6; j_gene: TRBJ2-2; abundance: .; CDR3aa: CASSPRTSGRLTGELFF; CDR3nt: TGTGCCAGCAGTCCTAGGACTAGCGGGAGGCTCACCGGGGAGCTGTTTTTT
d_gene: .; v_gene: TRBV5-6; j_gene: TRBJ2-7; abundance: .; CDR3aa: CASASGGGPLYEQYF; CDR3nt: TGTGCCAGCGCCTCCGGCGGCGGTCCTCTCTACGAGCAGTACTTC
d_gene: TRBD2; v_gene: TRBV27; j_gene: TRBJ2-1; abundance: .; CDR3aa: CASSWTSVFNEQFF; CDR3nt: TGTGCCAGCAGTTGGACTAGCGTATTCAATGAGCAGTTCTTC
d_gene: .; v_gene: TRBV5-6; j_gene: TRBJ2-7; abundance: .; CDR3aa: CASSLMENSYEQYF; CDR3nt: TGTGCCAGCAGCCTCATGGAGAATTCCTACGAGCAGTACTTC
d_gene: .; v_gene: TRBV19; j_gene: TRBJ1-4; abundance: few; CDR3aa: CASSISGNEKLFF; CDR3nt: TGTGCCAGTAGTATATCCGGGAATGAAAAACTGTTTTTT
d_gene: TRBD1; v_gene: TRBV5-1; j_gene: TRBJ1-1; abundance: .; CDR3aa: CASSLMTGFVTEAFF; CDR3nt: TGCGCCAGCAGCTTGATGACAGGGTTTGTAACTGAAGCTTTCTTT
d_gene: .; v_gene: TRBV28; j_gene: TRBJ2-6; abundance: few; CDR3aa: CASSLSGLFSGANVLTF; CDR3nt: TGTGCCAGCAGTTTATCGGGACTGTTCTCTGGGGCCAACGTCCTGACTTTC
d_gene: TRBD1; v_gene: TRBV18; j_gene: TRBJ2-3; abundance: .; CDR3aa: CASSPPGTGDTDTQYF; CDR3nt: TGTGCCAGCTCACCACCCGGGACAGGCGACACAGATACGCAGTATTTT
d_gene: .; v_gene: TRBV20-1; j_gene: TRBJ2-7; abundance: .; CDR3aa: CSASPSAGGGSYEQYF; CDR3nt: TGCAGTGCTAGTCCTTCGGCAGGGGGAGGGTCCTACGAGCAGTACTTC
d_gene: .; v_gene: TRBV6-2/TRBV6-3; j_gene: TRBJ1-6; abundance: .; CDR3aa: CASSYSLGASPLHF; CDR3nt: TGTGCCAGCAGTTACTCTTTGGGAGCTTCACCCCTCCACTTT
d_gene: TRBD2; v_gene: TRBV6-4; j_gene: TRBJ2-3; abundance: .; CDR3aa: CASSDLAGGSRDTQYF; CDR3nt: TGTGCCAGCAGTGACTTGGCTGGCGGGAGTAGGGATACGCAGTATTTT
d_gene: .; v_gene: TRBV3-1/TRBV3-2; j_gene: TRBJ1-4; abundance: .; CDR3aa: CASGSRLFGAREKLFF; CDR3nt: TGTGCCAGCGGCAGCCGGTTATTCGGGGCAAGGGAAAAACTGTTTTTT
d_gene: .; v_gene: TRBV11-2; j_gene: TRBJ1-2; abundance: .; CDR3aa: CASSFRALGYTF; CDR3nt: TGTGCCAGCAGCTTCCGGGCCCTTGGCTACACCTTC
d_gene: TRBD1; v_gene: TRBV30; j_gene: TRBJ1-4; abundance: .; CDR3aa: CAWSEGQLEKLFF; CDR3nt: TGTGCCTGGAGTGAGGGACAGTTGGAAAAACTGTTTTTT
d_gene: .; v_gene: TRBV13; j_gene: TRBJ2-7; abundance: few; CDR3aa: CASSLQGEQYF; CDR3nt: TGTGCCAGCAGCTTACAAGGGGAGCAGTACTTC
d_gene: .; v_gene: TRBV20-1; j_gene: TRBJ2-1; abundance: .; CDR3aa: CSARVYNEQFF; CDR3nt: TGCAGTGCCCGTGTCTACAATGAGCAGTTCTTC
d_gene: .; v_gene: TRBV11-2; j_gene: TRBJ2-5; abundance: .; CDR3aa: CASSPRTRFAETQYF; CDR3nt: TGTGCCAGCAGCCCACGGACCAGATTCGCAGAGACCCAGTACTTC
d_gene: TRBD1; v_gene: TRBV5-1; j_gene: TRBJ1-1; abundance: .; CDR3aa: CASSPTDRLNTEAFF; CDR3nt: TGCGCCAGCAGCCCTACGGACAGGTTGAACACTGAAGCTTTCTTT
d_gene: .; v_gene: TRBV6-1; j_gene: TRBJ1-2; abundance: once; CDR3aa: CASSEALGGGINYGYTF; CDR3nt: TGTGCCAGCAGTGAAGCCCTCGGCGGAGGAATCAACTATGGCTACACCTTC
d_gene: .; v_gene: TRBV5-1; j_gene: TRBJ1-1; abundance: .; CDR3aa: CASSHGRSSTEAFF; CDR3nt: TGCGCCAGCAGCCACGGACGGTCGTCCACTGAAGCTTTCTTT
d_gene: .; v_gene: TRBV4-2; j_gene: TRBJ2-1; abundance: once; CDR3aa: CASSPLFTDGSNEQFF; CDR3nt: TGTGCCAGCAGCCCCTTATTTACGGACGGTTCGAATGAGCAGTTCTTC
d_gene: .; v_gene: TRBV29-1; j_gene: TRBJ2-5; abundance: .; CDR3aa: CSVEGAAVLGSETQYF; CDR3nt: TGCAGCGTTGAAGGTGCGGCGGTCCTAGGGAGTGAGACCCAGTACTTC
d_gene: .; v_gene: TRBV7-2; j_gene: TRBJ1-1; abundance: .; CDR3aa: CASGNRVGYTEAFF; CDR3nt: TGTGCCAGCGGGAACAGGGTGGGGTACACTGAAGCTTTCTTT